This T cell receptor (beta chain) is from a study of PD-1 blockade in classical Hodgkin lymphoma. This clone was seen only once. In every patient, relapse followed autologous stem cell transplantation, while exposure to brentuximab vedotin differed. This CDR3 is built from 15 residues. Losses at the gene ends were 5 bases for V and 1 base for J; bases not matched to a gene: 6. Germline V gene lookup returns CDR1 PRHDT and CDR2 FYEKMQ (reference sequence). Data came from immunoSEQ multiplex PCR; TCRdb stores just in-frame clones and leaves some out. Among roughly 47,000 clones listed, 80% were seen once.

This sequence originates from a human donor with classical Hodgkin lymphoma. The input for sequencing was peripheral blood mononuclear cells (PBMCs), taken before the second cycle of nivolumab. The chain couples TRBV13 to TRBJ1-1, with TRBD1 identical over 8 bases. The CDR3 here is CASSQDGQGNTEAFF. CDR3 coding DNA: TGTGCCAGCAGCCAAGACGGACAGGGGAACACTGAAGCTTTCTTT.